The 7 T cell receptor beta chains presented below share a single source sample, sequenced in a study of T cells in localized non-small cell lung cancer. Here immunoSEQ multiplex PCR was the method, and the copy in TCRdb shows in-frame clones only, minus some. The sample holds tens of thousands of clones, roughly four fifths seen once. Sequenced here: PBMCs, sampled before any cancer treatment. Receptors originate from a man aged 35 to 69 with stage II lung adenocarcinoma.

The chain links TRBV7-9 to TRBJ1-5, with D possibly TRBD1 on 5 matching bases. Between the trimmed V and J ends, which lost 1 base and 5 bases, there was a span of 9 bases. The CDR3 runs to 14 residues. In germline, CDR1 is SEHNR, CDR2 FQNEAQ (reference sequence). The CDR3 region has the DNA TGTGCCAGCAGCTTAGAAGGGGCATATCAGCCCCAGCATTTT. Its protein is CASSLEGAYQPQHF.

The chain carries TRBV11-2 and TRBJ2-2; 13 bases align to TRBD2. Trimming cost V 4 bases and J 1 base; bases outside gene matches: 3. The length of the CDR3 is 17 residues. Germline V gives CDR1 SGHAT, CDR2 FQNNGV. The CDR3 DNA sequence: TGTGCCAGCAGCTCCGGGACTAGCGGGGTGAACACCGGGGAGCTGTTTTTT. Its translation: CASSSGTSGVNTGELFF.

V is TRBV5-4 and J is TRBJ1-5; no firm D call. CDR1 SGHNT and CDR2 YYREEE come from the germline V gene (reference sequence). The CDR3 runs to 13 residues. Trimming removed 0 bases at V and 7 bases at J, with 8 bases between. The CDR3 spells CASSLGLEQPQHF. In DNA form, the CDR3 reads TGTGCCAGCAGCTTGGGGTTGGAGCAGCCCCAGCATTTT.

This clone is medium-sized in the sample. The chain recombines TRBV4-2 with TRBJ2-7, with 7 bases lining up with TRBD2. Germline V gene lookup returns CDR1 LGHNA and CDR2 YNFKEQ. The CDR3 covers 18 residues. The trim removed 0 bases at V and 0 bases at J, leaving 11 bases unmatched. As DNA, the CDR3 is TGTGCCAGCAGCCAAGATGGGTGGGAGGGGAGGAGCTCCTACGAGCAGTACTTC. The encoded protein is CASSQDGWEGRSSYEQYF.

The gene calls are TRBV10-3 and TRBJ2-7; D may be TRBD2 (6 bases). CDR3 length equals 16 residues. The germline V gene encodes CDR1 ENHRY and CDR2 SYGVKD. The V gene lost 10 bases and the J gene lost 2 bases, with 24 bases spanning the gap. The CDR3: CATGDPALRQTYEQYF. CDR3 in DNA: TGTGCCACGGGAGACCCTGCATTGCGGCAGACCTACGAGCAGTACTTC.

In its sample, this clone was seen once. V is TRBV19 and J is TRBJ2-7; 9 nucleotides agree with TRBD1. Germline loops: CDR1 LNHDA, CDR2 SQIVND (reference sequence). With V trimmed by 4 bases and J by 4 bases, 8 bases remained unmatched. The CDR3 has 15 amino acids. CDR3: CASSTQGALGYEQYF. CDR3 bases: TGTGCCAGTAGTACACAGGGGGCACTAGGATACGAGCAGTACTTC.

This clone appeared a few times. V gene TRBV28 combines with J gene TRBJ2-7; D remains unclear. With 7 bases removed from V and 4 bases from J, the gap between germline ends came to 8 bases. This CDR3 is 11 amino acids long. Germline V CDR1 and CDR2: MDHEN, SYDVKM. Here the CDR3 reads CASNGVYEQYF. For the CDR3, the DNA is TGTGCCAGCAATGGGGTTTACGAGCAGTACTTC. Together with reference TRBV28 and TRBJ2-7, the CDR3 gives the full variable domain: DVKVTQSSRYLVKRTGEKVFLECVQDMDHENMFWYRQDPGLGLRLIYFSYDVKMKEKGDIPEGYSVSREKKERFSLILESASTNQTSMYLCASNGVYEQYFGPGTRLTVT.